The 3 T cell receptor beta chains below all came from one sample that was sequenced in a study of blood T cell repertoires in COVID-19. Libraries were prepared by immunoSEQ multiplex PCR; TCRdb keeps only in-frame clonotypes and omits some of them. The repertoire includes approximately 350,000 clones, less than 90% of them detected once, and 7.1% sits in the top ten. Sequenced material: peripheral blood. The source of these receptors is an older woman with COVID-19, enrolled during active disease.

The rearrangement links TRBV6-5 to TRBJ2-1; 8 bases match TRBD1. V lost 2 bases to trimming and J lost 6 bases; unmatched junction nucleotides: 6. The CDR3 has 15 amino acids. Germline CDR1 is MNHEY and CDR2 is SVGAGI. This CDR3 is CASSYPRTGFNEQFF. The CDR3 coding sequence is TGTGCCAGCAGTTACCCTCGGACAGGGTTCAATGAGCAGTTCTTC.

The DNA of the CDR3 is TGTGCCAGCAGCGCATCAGGGGAGTACTATGGCTACACCTTC. It encodes CASSASGEYYGYTF. The rearrangement uses TRBV11-3 and TRBJ1-2, with a tentative D call TRBD1 (6 bases). The CDR3 is 14 amino acids. The V end was cut by 5 bases, the J end by 3 bases, with 13 bases between. CDR1 is SGHNT and CDR2 is YENEEA in the germline V gene.

V and J are TRBV7-9 and TRBJ2-1; tentatively, D is TRBD1 (6 bases). V was shortened by 6 bases and J by 9 bases, with 9 bases between the two germline ends. The CDR3 runs 11 residues. The germline V gene has CDR1 SEHNR and CDR2 FQNEAQ (reference sequence). CDR3 protein: CASSDRPEQFF. The CDR3 coding sequence is TGTGCCAGCAGTGACAGGCCTGAGCAGTTCTTC.